This T cell receptor beta chain comes out of a study of shared clonotypes between healthy human individuals. Study details: The study used three CD4 naive, three CD4 memory, two CD8 naive and one CD8 memory plate per donor.

Here immunoSEQ multiplex PCR was the method, and the copy in TCRdb shows in-frame clones only, minus some. The table lists about 2.4 million clones, 93% of them singletons. The donor cohort consisted entirely of Caucasian adults residing in Nashville, Tennessee. Both subsets, CD45RA+ naive and CD45RA-negative memory, were split from the CD4+ cells. CDR3 length: 13 amino acids. Germline CDR1 is GTSNPN and CDR2 is SVGIG (reference sequence). V lost 5 bases, J lost 1 base, and 11 bases lay in between. Specimen: naive CD4+ T cells from PBMCs. Documented subset: CD45RA+ positively selected. This clonotype was obtained from a man aged 18 to 29 in good health. Some clones in this sample may be carry-over from other donors' samples. The rearrangement joins TRBV30 to TRBJ1-1; D gene ambiguous. The CDR3, as DNA: TGTGCCTGGCGGACCCAGGCGAACACTGAAGCTTTCTTT. Translating it yields CAWRTQANTEAFF.